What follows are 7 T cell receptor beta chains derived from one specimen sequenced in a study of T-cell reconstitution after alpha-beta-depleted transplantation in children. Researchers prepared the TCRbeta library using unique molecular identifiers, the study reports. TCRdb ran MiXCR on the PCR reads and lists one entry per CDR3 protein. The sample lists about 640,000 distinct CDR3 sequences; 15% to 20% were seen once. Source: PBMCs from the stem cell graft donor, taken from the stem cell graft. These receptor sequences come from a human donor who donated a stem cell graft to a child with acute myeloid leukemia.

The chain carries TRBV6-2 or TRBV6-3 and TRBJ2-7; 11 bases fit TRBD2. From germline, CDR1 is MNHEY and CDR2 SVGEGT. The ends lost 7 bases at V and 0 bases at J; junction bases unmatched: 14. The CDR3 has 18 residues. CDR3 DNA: TGTGCCAGCACCGACTCACTAGCGGGGGCCTTAAGCTCCTACGAGCAGTACTTC. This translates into CASTDSLAGALSSYEQYF.

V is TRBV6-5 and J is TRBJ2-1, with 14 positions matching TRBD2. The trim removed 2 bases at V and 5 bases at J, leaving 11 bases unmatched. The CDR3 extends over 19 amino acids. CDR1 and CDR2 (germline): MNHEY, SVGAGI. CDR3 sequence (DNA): TGTGCCAGCAGTTACCCCTGGCCGACTAGCGGGGGGGTAAACAATGAGCAGTTCTTC. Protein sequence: CASSYPWPTSGGVNNEQFF.

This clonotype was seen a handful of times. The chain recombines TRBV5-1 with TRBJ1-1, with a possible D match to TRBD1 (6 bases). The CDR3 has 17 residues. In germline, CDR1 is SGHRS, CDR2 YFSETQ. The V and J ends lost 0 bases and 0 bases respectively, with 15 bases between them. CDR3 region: CASSLAQMGGLNTEAFF. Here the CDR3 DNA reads TGCGCCAGCAGCTTGGCGCAGATGGGGGGGCTGAACACTGAAGCTTTCTTT.

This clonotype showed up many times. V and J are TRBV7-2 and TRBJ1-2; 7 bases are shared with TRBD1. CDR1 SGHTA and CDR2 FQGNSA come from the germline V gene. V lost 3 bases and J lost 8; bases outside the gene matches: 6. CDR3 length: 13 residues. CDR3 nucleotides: TGTGCCAGCAGCTTGGAGGGGGCTCGGGGCTACACCTTC. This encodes CASSLEGARGYTF.

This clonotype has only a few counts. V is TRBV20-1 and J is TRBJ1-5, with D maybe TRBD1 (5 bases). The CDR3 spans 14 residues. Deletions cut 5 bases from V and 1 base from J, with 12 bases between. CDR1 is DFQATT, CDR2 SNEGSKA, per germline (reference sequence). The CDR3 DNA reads TGCAGTGCTCTCCAGGGCGCGAGCAATCAGCCCCAGCATTTT. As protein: CSALQGASNQPQHF.

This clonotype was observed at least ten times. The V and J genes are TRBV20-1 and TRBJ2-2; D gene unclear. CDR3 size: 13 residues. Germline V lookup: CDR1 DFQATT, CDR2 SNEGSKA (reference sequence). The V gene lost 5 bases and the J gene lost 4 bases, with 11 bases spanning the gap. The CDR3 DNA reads TGCAGTGCTGTTGACGGACGCACCGGGGAGCTGTTTTTT. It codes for CSAVDGRTGELFF.

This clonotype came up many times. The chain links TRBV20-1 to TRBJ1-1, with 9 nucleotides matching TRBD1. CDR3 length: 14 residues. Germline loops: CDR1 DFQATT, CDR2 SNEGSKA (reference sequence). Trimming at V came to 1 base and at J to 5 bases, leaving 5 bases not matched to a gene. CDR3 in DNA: TGCAGTGCTAGAGCGGGACAGGGAAGAACTGAAGCTTTCTTT. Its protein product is CSARAGQGRTEAFF.